Listed below are T cell receptor beta chains from one sample, sequenced in a study of cytomegalovirus exposure and HLA in healthy donors. Libraries were prepared by immunoSEQ multiplex PCR; TCRdb keeps only in-frame clonotypes and omits some of them. The repertoire holds approximately 110,000 clones, with 60% to 80% as singletons. Sequenced material: PBMCs. All receptors come from a man aged 45-60 years in good health and CMV-seropositive. The CDR3 runs from the conserved cysteine through the conserved F or W. A D gene is named only where the DNA matches it firmly. The size entry is marked missing in some rows and otherwise reads once, few, many or a size class.

v_gene: TRBV6-1
j_gene: TRBJ2-5
abundance: NA
len: 13
d_gene: NA
CDR3aa: CASSEGLDSTQYF
CDR3nt: TGTGCCAGCAGTGAAGGGCTAGACTCGACCCAGTACTTC

v_gene: TRBV11-2
j_gene: TRBJ2-5
abundance: NA
len: 12
d_gene: NA
CDR3aa: CASTGGAETQYF
CDR3nt: TGTGCCAGTACTGGGGGGGCAGAGACCCAGTACTTC

v_gene: TRBV4-1
j_gene: TRBJ2-5
abundance: NA
len: 16
d_gene: NA
CDR3aa: CASSQAALVGSETQYF
CDR3nt: TGCGCCAGCAGCCAAGCCGCGCTAGTCGGCTCGGAGACCCAGTACTTC

v_gene: TRBV7-7
j_gene: TRBJ1-3
abundance: NA
len: 16
d_gene: TRBD1
CDR3aa: CASSPLQQGGGNTIYF
CDR3nt: TGTGCCAGCAGCCCCCTCCAGCAGGGGGGCGGAAACACCATATATTTT

v_gene: TRBV20-1
j_gene: TRBJ1-1
abundance: NA
len: 11
d_gene: NA
CDR3aa: CSARGRTEAFF
CDR3nt: TGCAGTGCTAGGGGGCGGACTGAAGCTTTCTTT

v_gene: TRBV5-1
j_gene: TRBJ1-4
abundance: few
len: 13
d_gene: TRBD1
CDR3aa: CASSLQGGEKLFF
CDR3nt: TGCGCCAGCAGCTTACAGGGGGGTGAAAAACTGTTTTTT

v_gene: TRBV4-1
j_gene: TRBJ2-7
abundance: NA
len: 16
d_gene: TRBD1
CDR3aa: CASSQGSGTEDFEQYF
CDR3nt: TGCGCCAGCAGCCAAGGGTCCGGGACAGAGGATTTCGAGCAGTACTTC

v_gene: TRBV7-9
j_gene: TRBJ1-2
abundance: NA
len: 16
d_gene: NA
CDR3aa: CASSLGGYREGNGYTF
CDR3nt: TGTGCCAGCAGCTTAGGGGGGTACAGGGAAGGTAATGGCTACACCTTC

v_gene: TRBV5-5
j_gene: TRBJ2-2
abundance: few
len: 13
d_gene: NA
CDR3aa: CASSFRSTGELFF
CDR3nt: TGTGCCAGCAGCTTCAGATCTACCGGGGAGCTGTTTTTT

v_gene: TRBV18
j_gene: TRBJ2-7
abundance: NA
len: 16
d_gene: NA
CDR3aa: CASSRNPGGFSYEQYF
CDR3nt: TGTGCCAGCTCACGCAATCCAGGGGGGTTCTCCTACGAGCAGTACTTC

v_gene: TRBV19
j_gene: TRBJ1-2
abundance: NA
len: 13
d_gene: NA
CDR3aa: CASSMGQNYGYTF
CDR3nt: TGTGCCAGTAGTATGGGACAAAACTATGGCTACACCTTC

v_gene: TRBV28
j_gene: TRBJ1-5
abundance: NA
len: 18
d_gene: TRBD1
CDR3aa: CASRSSGTEEGLGQPQHF
CDR3nt: TGTGCCAGCAGGTCCTCTGGGACAGAGGAGGGGTTGGGTCAGCCCCAGCATTTT

v_gene: TRBV7-7
j_gene: TRBJ2-5
abundance: NA
len: 15
d_gene: NA
CDR3aa: CASSSTYGTEETQYF
CDR3nt: TGTGCCAGCAGCTCTACCTACGGTACGGAAGAGACCCAGTACTTC

v_gene: TRBV6-4
j_gene: TRBJ2-3
abundance: NA
len: 14
d_gene: TRBD1
CDR3aa: CASSVGTGGDTQYF
CDR3nt: TGTGCCAGCAGTGTAGGGACAGGGGGCGATACGCAGTATTTT

v_gene: TRBV5-6
j_gene: TRBJ2-2
abundance: NA
len: 16
d_gene: TRBD2
CDR3aa: CASSLPSGGITGELFF
CDR3nt: TGTGCCAGCAGCTTGCCCAGCGGGGGGATAACCGGGGAGCTGTTTTTT

v_gene: TRBV19
j_gene: TRBJ2-5
abundance: NA
len: 14
d_gene: NA
CDR3aa: CASRDIRDQETQYF
CDR3nt: TGTGCCAGTAGGGACATCCGGGACCAAGAGACCCAGTACTTC

v_gene: TRBV19
j_gene: TRBJ2-1
abundance: NA
len: 13
d_gene: TRBD1
CDR3aa: CASSIAQGFEQFF
CDR3nt: TGTGCCAGTAGTATAGCACAGGGGTTTGAGCAGTTCTTC

v_gene: TRBV30
j_gene: TRBJ2-7
abundance: NA
len: 13
d_gene: TRBD1
CDR3aa: CAWRPDRVHEQYF
CDR3nt: TGTGCCTGGAGACCCGACAGGGTCCACGAGCAGTACTTC

v_gene: TRBV7-2
j_gene: TRBJ2-7
abundance: NA
len: 15
d_gene: TRBD2
CDR3aa: CASSLQRGASYEQYF
CDR3nt: TGTGCCAGCAGCTTACAGCGGGGGGCTTCCTACGAGCAGTACTTC

v_gene: TRBV5-1
j_gene: TRBJ1-1
abundance: few
len: 16
d_gene: NA
CDR3aa: CASSLGHPLRNTEAFF
CDR3nt: TGCGCCAGCAGCTTGGGACACCCATTAAGGAACACTGAAGCTTTCTTT

v_gene: TRBV5-1
j_gene: TRBJ2-1
abundance: NA
len: 14
d_gene: TRBD2
CDR3aa: CASSPVGGDNEQFF
CDR3nt: TGCGCCAGCAGCCCGGTGGGGGGGGACAATGAGCAGTTCTTC

v_gene: TRBV9
j_gene: TRBJ1-2
abundance: NA
len: 19
d_gene: NA
CDR3aa: CASSGSITPRVGLRYGYTF
CDR3nt: TGTGCCAGCAGCGGCTCCATTACCCCTAGGGTAGGACTACGGTATGGCTACACCTTC

v_gene: TRBV5-1
j_gene: TRBJ2-5
abundance: few
len: 17
d_gene: TRBD2
CDR3aa: CASSRGGGSGAQETQYF
CDR3nt: TGCGCCAGCAGCCGGGGAGGAGGGAGCGGGGCGCAAGAGACCCAGTACTTC

v_gene: TRBV6-6
j_gene: TRBJ1-2
abundance: NA
len: 15
d_gene: NA
CDR3aa: CASSYSKDSGYGYTF
CDR3nt: TGTGCCAGCAGTTACTCGAAGGACAGTGGGTATGGCTACACCTTC

v_gene: TRBV19
j_gene: TRBJ2-1
abundance: NA
len: 16
d_gene: TRBD2
CDR3aa: CASSSLAGGSYNEQFF
CDR3nt: TGTGCCAGTAGTAGCCTAGCGGGGGGCTCCTACAATGAGCAGTTCTTC

v_gene: TRBV27
j_gene: TRBJ1-6
abundance: NA
len: 15
d_gene: NA
CDR3aa: CASSLSRRPGSPLHF
CDR3nt: TGTGCCAGCAGTTTATCACGCAGGCCAGGTTCACCCCTCCACTTT

v_gene: TRBV27
j_gene: TRBJ2-1
abundance: few
len: 18
d_gene: TRBD1
CDR3aa: CASTDRVITPFVYNEQFF
CDR3nt: TGTGCCAGCACTGACAGGGTGATCACCCCCTTTGTGTACAATGAGCAGTTCTTC

v_gene: TRBV19
j_gene: TRBJ2-3
abundance: NA
len: 16
d_gene: TRBD1
CDR3aa: CASSMLGTGGVEFQYF
CDR3nt: TGTGCCAGTAGTATGCTGGGGACAGGGGGCGTGGAGTTTCAGTATTTT

v_gene: TRBV15
j_gene: TRBJ2-3
abundance: NA
len: 12
d_gene: NA
CDR3aa: CATSRVADTQYF
CDR3nt: TGTGCCACCAGCAGAGTAGCGGATACGCAGTATTTT

v_gene: TRBV6-1
j_gene: TRBJ2-5
abundance: NA
len: 16
d_gene: NA
CDR3aa: CASSEALSGKQETQYF
CDR3nt: TGTGCCAGCAGTGAAGCGCTATCGGGAAAACAAGAGACCCAGTACTTC

v_gene: TRBV19
j_gene: TRBJ1-1
abundance: NA
len: 13
d_gene: NA
CDR3aa: CASSQGRNTEAFF
CDR3nt: TGTGCCAGTAGTCAGGGAAGGAACACTGAAGCTTTCTTT

v_gene: TRBV6-5
j_gene: TRBJ2-7
abundance: NA
len: 11
d_gene: NA
CDR3aa: CASSYSNRQYF
CDR3nt: TGTGCCAGCAGTTACTCGAATAGGCAGTACTTC

v_gene: TRBV6-9
j_gene: TRBJ1-1
abundance: NA
len: 15
d_gene: TRBD1
CDR3aa: CASDRDRGRRTEAFF
CDR3nt: TGTGCCAGCGACCGGGACAGGGGGCGCAGAACTGAAGCTTTCTTT

v_gene: TRBV2
j_gene: TRBJ2-7
abundance: NA
len: 15
d_gene: NA
CDR3aa: CASSEAEMRDSEQYF
CDR3nt: TGTGCCAGCAGTGAAGCCGAGATGAGAGATAGCGAGCAGTACTTC

v_gene: TRBV28
j_gene: TRBJ1-2
abundance: NA
len: 12
d_gene: NA
CDR3aa: CASSPLFYGYTF
CDR3nt: TGTGCCAGCAGCCCTCTCTTTTATGGCTACACCTTC

v_gene: TRBV2
j_gene: TRBJ2-3
abundance: NA
len: 13
d_gene: NA
CDR3aa: CATKPGGTDTQYF
CDR3nt: TGTGCCACCAAACCCGGTGGCACAGATACGCAGTATTTT

v_gene: TRBV14
j_gene: TRBJ2-1
abundance: NA
len: 17
d_gene: NA
CDR3aa: CASSQEKKGVSLNEQFF
CDR3nt: TGTGCCAGCAGCCAAGAGAAGAAGGGGGTCTCATTAAATGAGCAGTTCTTC

v_gene: TRBV4-2
j_gene: TRBJ2-5
abundance: NA
len: 17
d_gene: TRBD2
CDR3aa: CASSQARLAGGSETQYF
CDR3nt: TGTGCCAGCAGCCAAGCGCGCCTAGCGGGGGGGTCGGAGACCCAGTACTTC

v_gene: TRBV19
j_gene: TRBJ2-4
abundance: NA
len: 13
d_gene: TRBD1
CDR3aa: CASSRVGTDSQYF
CDR3nt: TGTGCCAGTAGTAGGGTAGGGACAGACAGTCAGTACTTC

v_gene: TRBV6-1
j_gene: TRBJ2-7
abundance: NA
len: 14
d_gene: NA
CDR3aa: CASSEAPQVYEQYF
CDR3nt: TGTGCCAGCAGTGAAGCCCCACAGGTATACGAGCAGTACTTC

v_gene: TRBV13
j_gene: TRBJ2-1
abundance: NA
len: 15
d_gene: NA
CDR3aa: CASSSYWSSYNEQFF
CDR3nt: TGTGCCAGCAGCTCATACTGGAGCTCCTACAATGAGCAGTTCTTC

v_gene: TRBV7-3
j_gene: TRBJ2-3
abundance: NA
len: 16
d_gene: TRBD2
CDR3aa: CASSSTGTSGTNTQYF
CDR3nt: TGTGCCAGCAGCTCCACCGGGACTAGCGGGACTAATACGCAGTATTTT

v_gene: TRBV11-2
j_gene: TRBJ2-7
abundance: few
len: 15
d_gene: NA
CDR3aa: CASSLSIETEDEQYF
CDR3nt: TGTGCCAGCAGCTTATCAATTGAGACAGAAGACGAGCAGTACTTC

v_gene: TRBV7-9
j_gene: TRBJ2-2
abundance: NA
len: 15
d_gene: TRBD1
CDR3aa: CASSLGTGGNGELFF
CDR3nt: TGTGCCAGCAGCTTAGGGACAGGGGGCAACGGGGAGCTGTTTTTT

v_gene: TRBV4-2
j_gene: TRBJ2-2
abundance: few
len: 16
d_gene: NA
CDR3aa: CASSQVKSSNTGELFF
CDR3nt: TGTGCCAGCAGCCAAGTTAAAAGCTCGAACACCGGGGAGCTGTTTTTT

v_gene: TRBV7-3
j_gene: TRBJ1-2
abundance: NA
len: 13
d_gene: TRBD1
CDR3aa: CASSAGQSYGYTF
CDR3nt: TGTGCCAGCAGCGCGGGACAGAGCTATGGCTACACCTTC

v_gene: TRBV7-6
j_gene: TRBJ2-3
abundance: NA
len: 17
d_gene: TRBD2
CDR3aa: CASSWSGRRGGTDTQYF
CDR3nt: TGTGCCAGCAGCTGGAGCGGGAGAAGGGGGGGCACAGATACGCAGTATTTT

v_gene: TRBV6-1
j_gene: TRBJ2-3
abundance: once
len: 15
d_gene: TRBD1
CDR3aa: CASSRDRGYTDTQYF
CDR3nt: TGTGCCAGCAGCCGGGACAGGGGTTACACAGATACGCAGTATTTT

v_gene: TRBV19
j_gene: TRBJ2-5
abundance: NA
len: 13
d_gene: NA
CDR3aa: CASRERSAETQYF
CDR3nt: TGTGCCAGTAGGGAGCGGAGCGCGGAGACCCAGTACTTC

v_gene: TRBV4-1
j_gene: TRBJ2-3
abundance: NA
len: 17
d_gene: TRBD2
CDR3aa: CASSPSNRGGFGDTQYF
CDR3nt: TGCGCCAGCAGCCCGTCCAACCGGGGGGGCTTCGGTGATACGCAGTATTTT

v_gene: TRBV11-3
j_gene: TRBJ1-1
abundance: once
len: 15
d_gene: TRBD1
CDR3aa: CASSLGTGGHTEAFF
CDR3nt: TGTGCCAGCAGCTTAGGGACAGGGGGCCACACTGAAGCTTTCTTT

v_gene: TRBV4-1
j_gene: TRBJ1-3
abundance: NA
len: 15
d_gene: TRBD1
CDR3aa: CASSPRQGQGNTIYF
CDR3nt: TGCGCCAGCAGCCCGAGACAGGGCCAAGGAAACACCATATATTTT

v_gene: TRBV11-2
j_gene: TRBJ2-5
abundance: NA
len: 15
d_gene: TRBD1
CDR3aa: CASGLVGQNQETQYF
CDR3nt: TGTGCCAGCGGTTTGGTGGGACAGAATCAAGAGACCCAGTACTTC

v_gene: TRBV19
j_gene: TRBJ2-1
abundance: few
len: 20
d_gene: TRBD2
CDR3aa: CASSIEGTSGGTSSYNEQFF
CDR3nt: TGTGCCAGTAGTATAGAGGGGACTAGCGGGGGGACGAGCTCCTACAATGAGCAGTTCTTC

v_gene: TRBV15
j_gene: TRBJ1-5
abundance: few
len: 14
d_gene: NA
CDR3aa: CATSRDRVGQPQHF
CDR3nt: TGTGCCACCAGCAGAGATCGGGTAGGCCAGCCCCAGCATTTT

v_gene: TRBV5-1
j_gene: TRBJ2-1
abundance: NA
len: 20
d_gene: TRBD2
CDR3aa: CASSLAGLAGGLFRINEQFF
CDR3nt: TGCGCCAGCAGCTTGGCCGGGCTAGCGGGGGGCCTCTTTCGGATAAATGAGCAGTTCTTC